A single sample is the source of the 20 T cell receptor beta chains below, sequenced in a study of blood T cell repertoires in COVID-19. Data came from immunoSEQ multiplex PCR; TCRdb stores just in-frame clones and leaves some out. This sample yields approximately 120,000 clones, of which approximately 87% are seen a single time; roughly 8% belongs to the top ten. Sequenced: peripheral blood. All receptors come from a man in his forties or fifties with acute or convalescent COVID-19.

The gene calls are TRBV7-8 and TRBJ2-2; 7 bases align to TRBD2. The length of the CDR3 is 15 residues. Looked up from germline, CDR1 is SGHVS and CDR2 is FQNEAQ. J gave up 0 bases and V 3 bases, and 1 base lay outside the gene matches. The CDR3 coding sequence is TGTGCCAGCAGCTTCGGACTAGCGAACACCGGGGAGCTGTTTTTT. Its protein is CASSFGLANTGELFF. The variable domain in full, completed from reference TRBV7-8 and TRBJ2-2, reads GAGVSQSPRYKVAKRGQDVALRCDPISGHVSLFWYQQALGQGPEFLTYFQNEAQLDKSGLPSDRFFAERPEGSVSTLKIQRTQQEDSAVYLCASSFGLANTGELFFGEGSRLTVL.

The chain carries TRBV19 and TRBJ2-7; no reliable D call. The CDR3 covers 13 residues. The V gene lost 6 bases and the J gene lost 0 bases, with 9 bases spanning the gap. Germline V CDR1 and CDR2: LNHDA, SQIVND (reference sequence). CDR3 nucleotides: TGTGCCAGTAGGGGCACTGGCTCCTACGAGCAGTACTTC. Amino acids: CASRGTGSYEQYF.

This chain uses TRBV7-9 with TRBJ2-2, with 9 positions matching TRBD1. From germline, CDR1 is SEHNR and CDR2 FQNEAQ (reference sequence). V dropped 8 bases and J dropped 6; count of bases not matched to a gene: 10. CDR3 length: 15 amino acids. The CDR3 DNA sequence: TGTGCCAGCCGTCCCGGGACAGGGACCCCCGGGGAGCTGTTTTTT. Its protein is CASRPGTGTPGELFF.

In its sample, this clone was seen once. The V gene is TRBV11-3, the J gene TRBJ2-1, with 10 bases that match TRBD2. This CDR3 contains 18 residues. From germline, CDR1 is SGHNT and CDR2 YENEEA. Losses at the gene ends were 1 base for V and 7 bases for J; bases not matched to a gene: 13. The DNA for the CDR3 is TGTGCCAGCAGCTTAGTGGGTCTAGCGGGAGTCATAGGGAATGAGCAGTTCTTC. Translating it yields CASSLVGLAGVIGNEQFF.

The CDR3: CASTVRDSTGELFF. The CDR3 nucleotides read TGTGCCAGCACGGTCCGGGACAGCACCGGGGAGCTGTTTTTT. This chain joins TRBV6-6 and TRBJ2-2; 7 nucleotides align to TRBD1. CDR1 and CDR2 (germline): MNHNY, SVGAGI (reference sequence). J lost 4 bases, V lost 7 bases, and 6 bases had no gene match. CDR3 length: 14 residues.

About this clone itself: Other DNA sequences within the sample encode an identical CDR3. The CDR3 DNA follows: TGTGCCAGCTCCACCGGAGGGAACACTGAAGCTTTCTTT. It encodes CASSTGGNTEAFF. This chain connects TRBV18 to TRBJ1-1; D gene uncertain. CDR3 length: 13 residues. V lost 6 bases and J 1 base, leaving 9 bases between the germline ends. Germline assignment: CDR1 KGHSH and CDR2 LQKENI.

The chain recombines TRBV6-5 with TRBJ1-5; tentatively, D is TRBD1 (6 bases). V lost 8 bases to trimming and J lost 5 bases, with 10 bases between them. The CDR3 sequence is 12 residues long. CDR1 and CDR2 from the germline V gene are MNHEY and SVGAGI. The CDR3 loop is CASGQTDQPQHF. The CDR3 DNA is TGTGCCAGCGGACAGACGGATCAGCCCCAGCATTTT.

The chain carries TRBV2 and TRBJ2-4; 11 bases are a match to TRBD2. Germline trimming cut 7 bases from V and 2 bases from J; bases unmatched to any gene: 10. This CDR3 is 17 amino acids long. The germline V gene has CDR1 SNHLY and CDR2 FYNNEI. The CDR3 reads CASKNSGTSGTKNIQYF. The CDR3 bases are TGTGCCAGCAAAAATTCCGGGACTAGCGGAACCAAAAACATTCAGTACTTC.

The CDR3 sequence: CASSQSGTGASEQYF. As DNA, the CDR3 is TGCGCCAGCAGCCAATCCGGGACAGGGGCTAGCGAGCAGTACTTC. The chain combines TRBV4-1 with TRBJ2-7; 10 bases are a match to TRBD1. CDR3 length: 15 residues. The V segment lost 2 bases and the J segment 6 bases; nucleotides outside the gene matches: 7. Germline-derived CDR1 and CDR2 are MGHRA and YSYEKL.

The chain combines TRBV6-5 with TRBJ2-7, with D possibly TRBD2 on 5 matching bases. The germline CDR1 and CDR2 sequences are MNHEY and SVGAGI. V was pared by 2 bases and J by 4 bases, with 9 bases between. This CDR3 spans 13 amino acids. The CDR3 DNA is TGTGCCAGCAGTTACAGGGAGCGGTACGAGCAGTACTTC. Translated: CASSYRERYEQYF.

This clone was counted only a few times. This chain connects TRBV19 to TRBJ1-2, with TRBD1 matching 9 bases. J was trimmed by 6 bases and V by 4 bases; bases with no gene match: 6. Looked up from germline, CDR1 is LNHDA and CDR2 is SQIVND (reference sequence). This CDR3 contains 14 residues. Here the CDR3 DNA reads TGTGCCAGTAGTAGCCGGACAGGGGCAGATGGCTACACCTTC. This gives the protein CASSSRTGADGYTF.

With regard to this clone: A much larger clone lies a single base off, so this may be a read error. The rearrangement uses TRBV5-1 and TRBJ2-4; tentatively, D is TRBD2 (5 bases). CDR1 and CDR2 from the germline V gene are SGHRS and YFSETQ. Trimming shortened V by 4 bases and J by 0 bases, and 23 bases separated the two germline ends. There are 19 residues in the CDR3. The CDR3 sequence is CASSQEGSTGTLAKNIQYF. The CDR3 DNA follows: TGCGCCAGCAGCCAGGAAGGGAGCACGGGAACTCTAGCCAAAAACATTCAGTACTTC.

This chain uses TRBV19 with TRBJ1-4; D might be TRBD1 (6 bases). The CDR3 extends over 15 amino acids. V was trimmed by 9 bases and J by 5 bases, leaving 19 bases between them. Germline CDR1 and CDR2: LNHDA and SQIVND (reference sequence). The CDR3 here is CASSIGGNVNEKLFF. DNA for the CDR3: TGTGCCAGCTCCATTGGGGGCAACGTGAATGAAAAACTGTTTTTT.

This clone was counted once. V gene TRBV11-3 combines with J gene TRBJ2-7, with 8 bases fitting TRBD1. This CDR3 comprises 11 residues. Germline values: CDR1 SGHNT, CDR2 YENEEA. V was clipped by 6 bases and J by 6 bases; unmatched bases: 1. CDR3 nucleotide sequence: TGTGCCAGCAGGGACAGGGTCGAGCAGTACTTC. It encodes CASRDRVEQYF.

The chain uses TRBV11-3 and TRBJ2-5; 8 bases are shared with TRBD2. From germline, CDR1 is SGHNT and CDR2 YENEEA. The V gene end was trimmed by 3 bases and the J gene end by 4 bases; junction bases not matched to a gene: 7. The CDR3 has 15 residues. CDR3: CASSFSGSPGETQYF. The CDR3 region has the DNA TGTGCCAGCAGCTTCAGCGGGAGCCCGGGAGAGACCCAGTACTTC.

This chain links TRBV5-1 with TRBJ1-3, with 8 nucleotides matching TRBD1. Per the germline V gene, CDR1 is SGHRS and CDR2 is YFSETQ. The length of the CDR3 is 15 residues. V lost 4 bases, J lost 0 bases, and 3 bases stayed unmatched. CDR3 in DNA: TGCGCCAGCAGCCCAGGGGGCTACTCTGGAAACACCATATATTTT. Its translation: CASSPGGYSGNTIYF.

V gene TRBV27 combines with J gene TRBJ2-5, with TRBD2 matching over 8 bases. V lost 6 bases to trimming and J lost 4 bases; unmatched junction nucleotides: 10. Germline lookup yields CDR1 MNHEY and CDR2 SMNVEV (reference sequence). The CDR3 sequence is 15 residues long. CDR3 loop: CASSPWTSPSETQYF. CDR3 in DNA: TGTGCCAGCAGCCCATGGACTAGCCCGTCAGAGACCCAGTACTTC.

This chain joins TRBV7-2 and TRBJ2-5; D gene unclear. The V gene lost 5 bases and the J gene lost 3 bases, with 10 bases spanning the gap. This CDR3 has 13 residues. Per the germline V gene, CDR1 is SGHTA and CDR2 is FQGNSA. The DNA for the CDR3 is TGTGCCAGCAGCCCCAACAGCAAAGAGACCCAGTACTTC. Translation gives CASSPNSKETQYF.

The chain has TRBV5-1 and TRBJ2-3; perhaps TRBD2 as D (6 bases). The CDR3 is 14 residues long. Trimming stripped 6 bases from V and 4 bases from J, with 15 bases between. Germline CDR1 reads SGHRS; CDR2 reads YFSETQ. The CDR3 reads CASTLGGVADTQYF. The CDR3 nucleotides are TGCGCCAGCACCCTAGGCGGGGTGGCAGATACGCAGTATTTT.

The chain couples TRBV9 to TRBJ1-2, with D unresolved. V was clipped by 0 bases and J by 1 base, with 7 bases between them. Germline values: CDR1 SGDLS, CDR2 YYNGEE. The CDR3 is made up of 14 amino acids. The CDR3: CASSVDSLNYGYTF. CDR3 in DNA: TGTGCCAGCAGCGTAGACAGCCTTAACTATGGCTACACCTTC. Looking up the rest from reference TRBV9 and TRBJ1-2 gives the full variable domain: DSGVTQTPKHLITATGQRVTLRCSPRSGDLSVYWYQQSLDQGLQFLIQYYNGEERAKGNILERFSAQQFPDLHSELNLSSLELGDSALYFCASSVDSLNYGYTFGSGTRLTVV.